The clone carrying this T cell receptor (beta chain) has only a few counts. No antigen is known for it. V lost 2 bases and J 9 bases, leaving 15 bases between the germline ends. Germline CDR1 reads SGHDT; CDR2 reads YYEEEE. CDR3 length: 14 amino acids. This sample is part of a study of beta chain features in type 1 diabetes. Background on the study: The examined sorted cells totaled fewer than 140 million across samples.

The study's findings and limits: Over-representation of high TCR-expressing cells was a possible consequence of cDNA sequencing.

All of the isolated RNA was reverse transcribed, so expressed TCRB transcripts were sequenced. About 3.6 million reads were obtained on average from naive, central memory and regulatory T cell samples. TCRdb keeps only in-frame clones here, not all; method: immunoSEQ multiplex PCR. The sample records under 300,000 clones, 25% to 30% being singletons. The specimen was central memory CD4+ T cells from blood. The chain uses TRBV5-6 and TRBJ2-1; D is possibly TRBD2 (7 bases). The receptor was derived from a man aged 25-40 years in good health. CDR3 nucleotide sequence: TGTGCCAGCAGCTTAGGGGGGGCTTCTAGTGAGCAGTTCTTC. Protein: CASSLGGASSEQFF.